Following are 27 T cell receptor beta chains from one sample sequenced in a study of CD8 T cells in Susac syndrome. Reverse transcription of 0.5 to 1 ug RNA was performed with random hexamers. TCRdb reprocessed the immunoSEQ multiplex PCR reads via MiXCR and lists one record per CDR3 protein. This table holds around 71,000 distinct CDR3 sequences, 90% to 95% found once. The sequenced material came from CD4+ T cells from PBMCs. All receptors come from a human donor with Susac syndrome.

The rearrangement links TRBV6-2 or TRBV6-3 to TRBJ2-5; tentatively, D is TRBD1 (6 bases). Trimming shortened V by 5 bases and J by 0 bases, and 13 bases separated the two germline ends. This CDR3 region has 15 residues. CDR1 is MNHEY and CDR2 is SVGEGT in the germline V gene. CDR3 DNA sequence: TGTGCCAGCAGTAGATTTACAGGGTACCAAGAGACCCAGTACTTC. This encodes CASSRFTGYQETQYF.

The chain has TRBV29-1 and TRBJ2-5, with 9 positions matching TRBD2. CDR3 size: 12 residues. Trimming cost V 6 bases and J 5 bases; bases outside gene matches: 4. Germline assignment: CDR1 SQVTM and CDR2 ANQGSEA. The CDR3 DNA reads TGCAGCGTGAGCGGGGGGCAGGAGACCCAGTACTTC. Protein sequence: CSVSGGQETQYF.

CDR3 sequence: CATSREKRDTDTQYF. The CDR3, as DNA: TGTGCCACCAGCAGAGAAAAGAGGGATACAGATACGCAGTATTTT. This rearrangement joins TRBV15 to TRBJ2-3; D is possibly TRBD2 (5 bases). The CDR3 length is 15 residues. Germline V gene sequence: CDR1 LNHNV, CDR2 YYDKDF (reference sequence). Trimming removed 0 bases at V and 3 bases at J, with 10 bases between.

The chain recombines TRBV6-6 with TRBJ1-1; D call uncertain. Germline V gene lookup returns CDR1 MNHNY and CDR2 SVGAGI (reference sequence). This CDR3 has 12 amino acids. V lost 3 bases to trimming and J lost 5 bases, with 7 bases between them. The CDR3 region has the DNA TGTGCCAGCAGTTATATCCAGACTGAAGCTTTCTTT. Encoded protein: CASSYIQTEAFF.

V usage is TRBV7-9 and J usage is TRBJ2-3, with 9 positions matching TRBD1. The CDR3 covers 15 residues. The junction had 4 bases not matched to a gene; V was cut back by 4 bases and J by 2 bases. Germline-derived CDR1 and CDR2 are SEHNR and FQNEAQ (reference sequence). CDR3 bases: TGTGCCAGCAGCTCATGGGACAGGGTCACAGATACGCAGTATTTT. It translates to CASSSWDRVTDTQYF.

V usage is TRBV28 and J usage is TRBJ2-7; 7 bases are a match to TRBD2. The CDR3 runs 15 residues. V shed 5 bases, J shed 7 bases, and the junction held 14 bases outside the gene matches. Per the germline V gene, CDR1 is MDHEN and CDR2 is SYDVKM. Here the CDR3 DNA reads TGTGCCAGCAGTCCCCCCGGGGGGAGCCTATGGGAGCAGTACTTC. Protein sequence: CASSPPGGSLWEQYF.

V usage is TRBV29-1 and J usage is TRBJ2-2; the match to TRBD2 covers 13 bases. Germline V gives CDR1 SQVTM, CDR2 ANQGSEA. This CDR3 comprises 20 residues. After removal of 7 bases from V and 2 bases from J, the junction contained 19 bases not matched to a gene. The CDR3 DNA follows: TGCAGCGCTCTCGTTTACAGGGGCGGGACTAGCGGGGCTAACACCGGGGAGCTGTTTTTT. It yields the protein CSALVYRGGTSGANTGELFF.

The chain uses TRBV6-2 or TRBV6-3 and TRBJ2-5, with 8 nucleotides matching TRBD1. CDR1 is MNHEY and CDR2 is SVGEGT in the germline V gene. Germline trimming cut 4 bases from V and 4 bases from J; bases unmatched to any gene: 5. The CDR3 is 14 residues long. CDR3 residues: CASSSTGGGETQYF. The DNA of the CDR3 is TGTGCCAGCAGTTCTACAGGGGGAGGAGAGACCCAGTACTTC.

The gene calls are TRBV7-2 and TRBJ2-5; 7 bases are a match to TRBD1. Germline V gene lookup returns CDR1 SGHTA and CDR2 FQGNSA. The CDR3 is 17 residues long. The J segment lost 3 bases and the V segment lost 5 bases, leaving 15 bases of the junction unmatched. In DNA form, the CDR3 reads TGTGCCAGCAGCCCGGCGCCGCGACAGGGATCGGAAGAGACCCAGTACTTC. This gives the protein CASSPAPRQGSEETQYF.

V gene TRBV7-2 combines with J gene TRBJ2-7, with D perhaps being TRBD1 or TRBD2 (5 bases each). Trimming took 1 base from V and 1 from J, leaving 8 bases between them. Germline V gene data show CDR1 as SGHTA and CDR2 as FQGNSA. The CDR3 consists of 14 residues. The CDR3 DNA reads TGTGCCAGCAGCTTAGGATGGGGGTCCTACGAGCAGTACTTC. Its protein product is CASSLGWGSYEQYF.

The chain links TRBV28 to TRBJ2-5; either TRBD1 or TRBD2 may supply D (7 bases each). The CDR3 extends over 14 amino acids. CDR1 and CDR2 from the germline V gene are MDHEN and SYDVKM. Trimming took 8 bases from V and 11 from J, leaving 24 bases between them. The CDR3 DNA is TGTGCCAGCCGCCCAGGGGGGGGGCCGGGTGGTCAGTACTTC. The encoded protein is CASRPGGGPGGQYF.

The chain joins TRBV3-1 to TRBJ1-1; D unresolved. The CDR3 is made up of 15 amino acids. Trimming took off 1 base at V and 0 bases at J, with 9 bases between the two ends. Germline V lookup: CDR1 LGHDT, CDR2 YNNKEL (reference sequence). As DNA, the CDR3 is TGTGCCAGCAGCCAAGGGGTCCGGCTGAACACTGAAGCTTTCTTT. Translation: CASSQGVRLNTEAFF.

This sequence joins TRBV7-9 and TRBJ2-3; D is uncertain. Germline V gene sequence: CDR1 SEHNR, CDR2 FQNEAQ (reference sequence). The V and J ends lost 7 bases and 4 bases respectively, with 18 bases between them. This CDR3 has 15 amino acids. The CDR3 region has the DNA TGTGCCAGCAAATTTAGTCTACGGTCGGCAGATACGCAGTATTTT. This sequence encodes CASKFSLRSADTQYF.

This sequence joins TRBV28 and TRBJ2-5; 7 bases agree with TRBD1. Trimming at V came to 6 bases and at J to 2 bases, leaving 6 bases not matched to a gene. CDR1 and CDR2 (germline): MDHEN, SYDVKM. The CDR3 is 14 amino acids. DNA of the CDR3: TGTGCCAGCAGCTCTCCGGGACAGCAAGAGACCCAGTACTTC. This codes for CASSSPGQQETQYF.

CDR3 loop: CAWSGGRDLRSNQPQHF. Here the CDR3 DNA reads TGTGCCTGGAGTGGGGGCAGGGACCTACGTAGCAATCAGCCCCAGCATTTT. The chain carries TRBV30 and TRBJ1-5; tentatively, D is TRBD1 (5 bases). This CDR3 comprises 17 residues. Germline CDR1 and CDR2: GTSNPN and SVGIG (reference sequence). The ends were cut back, 1 base at V and 0 bases at J, with 16 bases in the middle.

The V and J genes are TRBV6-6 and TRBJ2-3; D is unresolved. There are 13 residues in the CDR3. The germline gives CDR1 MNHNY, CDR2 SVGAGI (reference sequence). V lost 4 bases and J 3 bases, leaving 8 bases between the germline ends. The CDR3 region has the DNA TGTGCCAGCAGTTCGGTGTCAACAGATACGCAGTATTTT. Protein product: CASSSVSTDTQYF.

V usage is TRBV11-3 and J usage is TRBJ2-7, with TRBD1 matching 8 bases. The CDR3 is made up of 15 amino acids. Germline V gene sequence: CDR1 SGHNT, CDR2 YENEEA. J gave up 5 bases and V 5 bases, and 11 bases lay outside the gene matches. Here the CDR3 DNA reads TGTGCCAGCAGCACAAGAAGAATCAGGGGGCACGAGCAGTACTTC. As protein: CASSTRRIRGHEQYF.

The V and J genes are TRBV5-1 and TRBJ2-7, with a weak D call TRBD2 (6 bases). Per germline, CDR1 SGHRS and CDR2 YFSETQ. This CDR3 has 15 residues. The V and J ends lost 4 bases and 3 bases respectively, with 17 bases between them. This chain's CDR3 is CASSLPGQGGYEQYF. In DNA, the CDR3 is TGCGCCAGCAGCCTCCCGGGGCAGGGAGGCTACGAGCAGTACTTC.

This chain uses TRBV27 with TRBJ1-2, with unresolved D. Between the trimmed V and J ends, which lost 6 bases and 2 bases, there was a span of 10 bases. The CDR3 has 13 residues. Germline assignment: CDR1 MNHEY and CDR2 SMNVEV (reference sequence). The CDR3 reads CASSPAVNYGYTF. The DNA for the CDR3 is TGTGCCAGCAGCCCTGCCGTCAACTATGGCTACACCTTC.

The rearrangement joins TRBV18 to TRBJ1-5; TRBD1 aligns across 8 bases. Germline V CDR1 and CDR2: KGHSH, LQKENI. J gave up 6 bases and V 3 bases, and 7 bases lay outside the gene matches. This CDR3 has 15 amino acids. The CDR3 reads CASSPISGGGQPQHF. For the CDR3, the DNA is TGTGCCAGCTCACCTATCTCAGGGGGCGGTCAGCCCCAGCATTTT.

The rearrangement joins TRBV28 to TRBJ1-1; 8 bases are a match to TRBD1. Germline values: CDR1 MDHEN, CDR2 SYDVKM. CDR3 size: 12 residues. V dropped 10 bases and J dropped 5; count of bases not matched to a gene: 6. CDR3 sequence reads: CAILRGRTEAFF. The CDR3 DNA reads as TGTGCCATCCTCAGGGGGCGGACTGAAGCTTTCTTT.

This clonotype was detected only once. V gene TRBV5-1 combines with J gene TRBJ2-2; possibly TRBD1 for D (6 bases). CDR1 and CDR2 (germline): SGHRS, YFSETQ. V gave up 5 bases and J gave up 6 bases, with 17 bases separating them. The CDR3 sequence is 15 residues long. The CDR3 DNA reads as TGCGCCAGCAGTCGTGACGCCGGGACACCCGGGGAGCTGTTTTTT. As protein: CASSRDAGTPGELFF.

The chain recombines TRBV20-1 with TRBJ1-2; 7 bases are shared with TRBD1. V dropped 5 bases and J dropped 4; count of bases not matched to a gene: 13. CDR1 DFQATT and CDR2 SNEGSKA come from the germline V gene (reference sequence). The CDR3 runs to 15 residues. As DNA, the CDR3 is TGCAGTGCTCCCGGCCAGGGGGTTCACGGCTATGGCTACACCTTC. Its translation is CSAPGQGVHGYGYTF.

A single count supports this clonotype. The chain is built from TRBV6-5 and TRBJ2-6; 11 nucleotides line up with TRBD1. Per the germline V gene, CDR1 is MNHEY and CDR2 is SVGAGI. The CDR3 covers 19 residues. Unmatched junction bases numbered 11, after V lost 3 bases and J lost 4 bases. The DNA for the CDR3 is TGTGCCAGCAGTTATTTACCGGGACAGGGGGTGTTGGGGGCCAACGTCCTGACTTTC. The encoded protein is CASSYLPGQGVLGANVLTF.

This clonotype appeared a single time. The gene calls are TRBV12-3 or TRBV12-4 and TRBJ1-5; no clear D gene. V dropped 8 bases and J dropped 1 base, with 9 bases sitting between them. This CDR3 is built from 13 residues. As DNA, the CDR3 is TGTGCCAGCGGGGTATGGAGCAATCAGCCCCAGCATTTT. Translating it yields CASGVWSNQPQHF.

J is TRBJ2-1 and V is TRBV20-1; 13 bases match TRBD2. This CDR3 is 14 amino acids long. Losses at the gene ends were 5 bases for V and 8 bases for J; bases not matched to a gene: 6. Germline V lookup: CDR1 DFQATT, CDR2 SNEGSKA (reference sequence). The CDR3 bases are TGCAGTGCTCTTGGACTAGCGGGGGACTATGAGCAGTTCTTC. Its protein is CSALGLAGDYEQFF.

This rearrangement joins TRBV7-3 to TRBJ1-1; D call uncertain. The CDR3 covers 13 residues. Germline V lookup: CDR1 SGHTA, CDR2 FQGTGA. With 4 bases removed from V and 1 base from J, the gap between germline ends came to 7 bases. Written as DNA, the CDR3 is TGTGCCAGCAGCTCGGCCCAGAACACTGAAGCTTTCTTT. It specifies CASSSAQNTEAFF. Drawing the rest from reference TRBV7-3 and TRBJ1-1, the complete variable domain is GAGVSQTPSNKVTEKGKYVELRCDPISGHTALYWYRQSLGQGPEFLIYFQGTGAADDSGLPNDRFFAVRPEGSVSTLKIQRTERGDSAVYLCASSSAQNTEAFFGQGTRLTVV.